Below are 2 T cell receptor beta chains sequenced from a single sample in a study of blood T cell repertoires in COVID-19. Assay: immunoSEQ multiplex PCR; the TCRdb copy retains only in-frame clones and omits some. The sample has around 100,000 clones, about 85% seen once. Sequenced material: peripheral blood. The source of these receptors is a man aged 35-49 years with acute or convalescent COVID-19.

The V gene is TRBV19, the J gene TRBJ2-7, with D unresolved. This CDR3 region has 12 residues. V was trimmed by 5 bases and J by 2 bases, leaving 7 bases between them. Germline V lookup: CDR1 LNHDA, CDR2 SQIVND (reference sequence). The CDR3 loop is CASSGRTYEQYF. CDR3 bases: TGTGCCAGTAGTGGCCGAACCTACGAGCAGTACTTC.

This CDR3 reads CASSMGGLNQPQHF. The CDR3 region has the DNA TGTGCCAGTAGTATGGGAGGGCTTAATCAGCCCCAGCATTTT. V is TRBV19 and J is TRBJ1-5; D is unresolved. CDR3 length: 14 amino acids. Trimming removed 3 bases from V and 4 bases from J, with 10 bases in between. The germline V gene has CDR1 LNHDA and CDR2 SQIVND (reference sequence).